The TCR beta chain under discussion was sequenced for a study of cytomegalovirus exposure and HLA in healthy donors. Across the study: HLA-typed donors were the source of some 80 million unique TCRs, which an early data release held.

Germline values: CDR1 GTSNPN, CDR2 SVGIG (reference sequence). V lost 2 bases to trimming and J lost 7 bases, with 11 bases between them. This CDR3 is 12 amino acids long. Overall study findings and caveats: Common viral pathogens seemed, in a later analysis, to connect with several of the most significant clusters. A later analysis linked a missense variant in DCLRE1C to the trimming of TCR beta V and J genes. As was reported, the HLA-A and HLA-B alleles of most subjects were accurately predicted from TCR beta sequences.

The PCR had 60 Vbeta and 13 Jbeta primers. Only in-frame clones appear in the TCRdb table, and some are missing; sequencing was by immunoSEQ multiplex PCR. Its table records around 42,000 clones. Notes on this clone: The target antigen is unknown.

J is TRBJ2-5 and V is TRBV30; D perhaps matches TRBD2 (6 bases). Sequencing was carried out using PBMCs. This clonotype originated in a man aged 25-45 years in good health and CMV-seronegative. CDR3 sequence (DNA): TGTGCCTGGAGTACCCGGGAGACGACCCAGTACTTC. It translates to CAWSTRETTQYF. The full variable domain, completed using reference TRBV30 and TRBJ2-5, is SQTIHQWPATLVQPVGSPLSLECTVEGTSNPNLYWYRQAAGRGLQLLFYSVGIGQISSEVPQNLSASRPQDRQFILSSKKLLLSDSGFYLCAWSTRETTQYFGPGTRLLVL.